A selection of T cell receptor beta chains follows, all from one sample in a study of blood T cell repertoires in COVID-19. Repertoires were generated with immunoSEQ multiplex PCR, while TCRdb's copy carries only in-frame clones and drops some. The data contain under 200,000 clones, 85% to 90% of them seen just once; the ten biggest clones take up roughly 6%. The sequencing sample was made of peripheral blood. The receptor set was obtained from a man aged 40-49 years with active or convalescent COVID-19. The CDR3 runs from the conserved cysteine through the conserved F or W. D genes are given only for firm matches. Clone size is not always given. Where it is, it says once, few, many or a class for expanded clones.

j_gene: TRBJ1-5
abundance: .
d_gene: TRBD1
v_gene: TRBV7-2
CDR3aa: CASSRTGDQPQHF
CDR3nt: TGTGCCAGCAGCAGGACAGGGGATCAGCCCCAGCATTTT

j_gene: TRBJ1-2
abundance: .
d_gene: TRBD1
v_gene: TRBV6-5
CDR3aa: CASSPSARGNGYTF
CDR3nt: TGTGCCAGCAGCCCCTCAGCCAGGGGGAATGGCTACACCTTC

j_gene: TRBJ2-1
abundance: .
d_gene: .
v_gene: TRBV14
CDR3aa: CASSQEQYVAYNEQFF
CDR3nt: TGTGCCAGCAGCCAAGAACAGTATGTAGCCTACAATGAGCAGTTCTTC

j_gene: TRBJ2-2
abundance: .
d_gene: TRBD1
v_gene: TRBV7-9
CDR3aa: CASSPGTANTGELFF
CDR3nt: TGTGCCAGCAGCCCCGGGACAGCCAACACCGGGGAGCTGTTTTTT

j_gene: TRBJ1-6
abundance: .
d_gene: .
v_gene: TRBV2
CDR3aa: CASLTGGTYNSPLHF
CDR3nt: TGTGCCAGCTTGACAGGTGGCACCTATAATTCACCCCTCCACTTT

j_gene: TRBJ2-3
abundance: .
d_gene: TRBD1
v_gene: TRBV19
CDR3aa: CATRTGGSDTQYF
CDR3nt: TGTGCCACCCGGACAGGGGGCTCGGATACGCAGTATTTT

j_gene: TRBJ2-5
abundance: .
d_gene: TRBD1
v_gene: TRBV30
CDR3aa: CAWSRGTGLQETQYF
CDR3nt: TGTGCCTGGAGTCGAGGGACAGGTCTCCAAGAGACCCAGTACTTC

j_gene: TRBJ2-7
abundance: .
d_gene: .
v_gene: TRBV6-1
CDR3aa: CASSEPRPGAYEQYF
CDR3nt: TGTGCCAGCAGTGAACCGCGGCCCGGGGCCTACGAGCAGTACTTC

j_gene: TRBJ1-3
abundance: .
d_gene: .
v_gene: TRBV29-1
CDR3aa: CSVVSRLDSTGNTIYF
CDR3nt: TGCAGCGTTGTATCCCGACTGGACAGTACTGGAAACACCATATATTTT

j_gene: TRBJ1-3
abundance: once
d_gene: .
v_gene: TRBV3-1/TRBV3-2
CDR3aa: CASSHAGQSGNTIYF
CDR3nt: TGTGCCAGCAGCCATGCGGGGCAGTCTGGAAACACCATATATTTT

j_gene: TRBJ2-5
abundance: .
d_gene: .
v_gene: TRBV7-8
CDR3aa: CASSSTQGVTQYF
CDR3nt: TGTGCCAGCAGCTCCACCCAGGGTGTGACCCAGTACTTC

j_gene: TRBJ2-3
abundance: .
d_gene: .
v_gene: TRBV3-1/TRBV3-2
CDR3aa: CASSPRDYGTQYF
CDR3nt: TGTGCCAGCAGCCCGAGGGATTATGGTACGCAGTATTTT

j_gene: TRBJ1-1
abundance: .
d_gene: .
v_gene: TRBV20-1
CDR3aa: CSASRGAGTEAFF
CDR3nt: TGCAGTGCTAGTCGGGGGGCTGGGACTGAAGCTTTCTTT

j_gene: TRBJ1-4
abundance: .
d_gene: .
v_gene: TRBV6-6
CDR3aa: CASSPGREGEKLFF
CDR3nt: TGTGCCAGCAGTCCGGGTCGAGAGGGTGAAAAACTGTTTTTT

j_gene: TRBJ2-5
abundance: .
d_gene: TRBD1
v_gene: TRBV24-1
CDR3aa: CATSDGQGLETQYF
CDR3nt: TGTGCCACCAGTGATGGACAGGGCCTGGAGACCCAGTACTTC

j_gene: TRBJ1-2
abundance: .
d_gene: .
v_gene: TRBV29-1
CDR3aa: CSVGRENYGYTF
CDR3nt: TGCAGCGTTGGGAGGGAGAACTATGGCTACACCTTC

j_gene: TRBJ2-7
abundance: .
d_gene: .
v_gene: TRBV4-1
CDR3aa: CASSQVSGGNGEQYF
CDR3nt: TGCGCCAGCAGCCAGGTAAGTGGCGGCAATGGCGAGCAGTACTTC

j_gene: TRBJ2-5
abundance: .
d_gene: TRBD1
v_gene: TRBV25-1
CDR3aa: CASSEHRGTETQYF
CDR3nt: TGTGCCAGCAGTGAGCACAGGGGGACGGAGACCCAGTACTTC

j_gene: TRBJ2-6
abundance: .
d_gene: TRBD2
v_gene: TRBV4-1
CDR3aa: CASSLRAGGSVSGANVLTF
CDR3nt: TGCGCCAGCAGCCTTCGAGCGGGGGGGTCCGTCTCTGGGGCCAACGTCCTGACTTTC

j_gene: TRBJ2-2
abundance: few
d_gene: TRBD2
v_gene: TRBV2
CDR3aa: CASQLAGVTGELFF
CDR3nt: TGTGCCAGCCAACTAGCGGGGGTTACCGGGGAGCTGTTTTTT

j_gene: TRBJ2-7
abundance: .
d_gene: TRBD2
v_gene: TRBV19
CDR3aa: CASSPSGRAYEQYF
CDR3nt: TGTGCCAGTAGTCCAAGCGGGAGGGCCTACGAGCAGTACTTC

j_gene: TRBJ1-1
abundance: once
d_gene: .
v_gene: TRBV7-2
CDR3aa: CASSLGRGGVGAFF
CDR3nt: TGTGCCAGCAGCTTAGGAAGGGGGGGTGTTGGAGCTTTCTTT

j_gene: TRBJ2-2
abundance: .
d_gene: .
v_gene: TRBV25-1
CDR3aa: CASSRSGLNTGELFF
CDR3nt: TGTGCCAGCAGTAGGAGTGGGTTGAACACCGGGGAGCTGTTTTTT

j_gene: TRBJ2-3
abundance: .
d_gene: .
v_gene: TRBV19
CDR3aa: CASSIVETDTQYF
CDR3nt: TGTGCCAGTAGTATAGTAGAAACAGATACGCAGTATTTT

j_gene: TRBJ1-1
abundance: once
d_gene: .
v_gene: TRBV11-3
CDR3aa: CASGTGSPEAFF
CDR3nt: TGTGCCAGCGGCACAGGGAGCCCTGAAGCTTTCTTT

j_gene: TRBJ2-2
abundance: .
d_gene: TRBD1
v_gene: TRBV7-9
CDR3aa: CASSLDLLDRIYTGELFF
CDR3nt: TGTGCCAGCAGCTTAGACCTCCTGGACAGGATTTACACCGGGGAGCTGTTTTTT

j_gene: TRBJ2-5
abundance: .
d_gene: TRBD2
v_gene: TRBV5-1
CDR3aa: CASSSGSSGVKETQYF
CDR3nt: TGCGCCAGCAGCTCGGGGAGTAGCGGGGTTAAAGAGACCCAGTACTTC

j_gene: TRBJ2-1
abundance: .
d_gene: TRBD2
v_gene: TRBV6-5
CDR3aa: CASSYRAGGYNEQFF
CDR3nt: TGTGCCAGCAGTTACAGAGCGGGAGGCTACAATGAGCAGTTCTTC

j_gene: TRBJ2-4
abundance: .
d_gene: TRBD2
v_gene: TRBV4-2
CDR3aa: CASSQEWTSGVVLAKNIQYF
CDR3nt: TGTGCCAGCAGCCAAGAATGGACTAGCGGGGTCGTACTAGCCAAAAACATTCAGTACTTC

j_gene: TRBJ2-3
abundance: .
d_gene: TRBD2
v_gene: TRBV5-1
CDR3aa: CASSPSGSTDTQYF
CDR3nt: TGCGCCAGCAGCCCTAGCGGTAGCACAGATACGCAGTATTTT

j_gene: TRBJ2-1
abundance: .
d_gene: TRBD2
v_gene: TRBV4-2
CDR3aa: CASSQGAGVGNEQFF
CDR3nt: TGTGCCAGCAGCCAAGGAGCGGGAGTCGGCAATGAGCAGTTCTTC

j_gene: TRBJ2-7
abundance: .
d_gene: .
v_gene: TRBV5-4
CDR3aa: CASSYGGSYEQYF
CDR3nt: TGTGCCAGCAGCTATGGCGGATCCTACGAGCAGTACTTC

j_gene: TRBJ2-7
abundance: .
d_gene: .
v_gene: TRBV6-4
CDR3aa: CASSQQGGYEQYF
CDR3nt: TGTGCCAGCAGTCAACAGGGCGGATACGAGCAGTACTTC

j_gene: TRBJ1-2
abundance: .
d_gene: .
v_gene: TRBV7-2
CDR3aa: CASTAIGGSGYTF
CDR3nt: TGTGCCAGCACAGCTATAGGAGGGAGCGGCTACACCTTC

j_gene: TRBJ2-1
abundance: .
d_gene: .
v_gene: TRBV11-2
CDR3aa: CASSSQGHEQFF
CDR3nt: TGTGCCAGCAGCTCACAGGGACACGAGCAGTTCTTC

j_gene: TRBJ1-6
abundance: .
d_gene: TRBD1
v_gene: TRBV19
CDR3aa: CASSLDRGKSASYNSPLHF
CDR3nt: TGTGCCAGTAGTTTAGACAGGGGAAAGTCGGCCTCCTATAATTCACCCCTCCACTTT

j_gene: TRBJ1-2
abundance: .
d_gene: TRBD1
v_gene: TRBV5-1
CDR3aa: CASESGTGRSGDGYTF
CDR3nt: TGCGCCAGCGAAAGCGGGACAGGGAGGTCGGGGGATGGCTACACCTTC

j_gene: TRBJ1-5
abundance: .
d_gene: .
v_gene: TRBV6-5
CDR3aa: CASSYGQGQPQHF
CDR3nt: TGTGCCAGCAGTTACGGGCAAGGTCAGCCCCAGCATTTT

j_gene: TRBJ1-1
abundance: .
d_gene: .
v_gene: TRBV6-5
CDR3aa: CASEGTTAEAFF
CDR3nt: TGTGCCAGTGAGGGAACTACCGCTGAAGCTTTCTTT

j_gene: TRBJ2-7
abundance: .
d_gene: TRBD1
v_gene: TRBV3-1/TRBV3-2
CDR3aa: CASSQGGTGPRGEQYF
CDR3nt: TGTGCCAGCAGCCAAGGGGGGACAGGGCCCCGCGGGGAGCAGTACTTC

j_gene: TRBJ1-2
abundance: .
d_gene: .
v_gene: TRBV14
CDR3aa: CASSQDRRSFGYTF
CDR3nt: TGTGCCAGCAGCCAAGATCGAAGGAGCTTCGGCTACACCTTC

j_gene: TRBJ1-5
abundance: .
d_gene: .
v_gene: TRBV7-2
CDR3aa: CASNDIRGDQPQHF
CDR3nt: TGTGCCAGTAACGACATCAGGGGAGATCAGCCCCAGCATTTT

j_gene: TRBJ1-5
abundance: .
d_gene: .
v_gene: TRBV5-1
CDR3aa: CASSPTGFSNQPQHF
CDR3nt: TGCGCCAGCAGCCCTACAGGGTTTAGCAATCAGCCCCAGCATTTT

j_gene: TRBJ1-1
abundance: .
d_gene: TRBD1
v_gene: TRBV24-1
CDR3aa: CATSDSLTGLGTEAFF
CDR3nt: TGTGCCACCAGTGATTCCCTGACAGGGCTGGGCACTGAAGCTTTCTTT

j_gene: TRBJ2-1
abundance: .
d_gene: .
v_gene: TRBV11-2
CDR3aa: CASSLGSQFIQEQFF
CDR3nt: TGTGCCAGCAGCTTAGGGAGCCAATTCATCCAGGAGCAGTTCTTC

j_gene: TRBJ1-5
abundance: .
d_gene: .
v_gene: TRBV6-6
CDR3aa: CASSYSKGWDNQPQHF
CDR3nt: TGTGCCAGCAGTTACTCGAAGGGGTGGGACAATCAGCCCCAGCATTTT

j_gene: TRBJ2-1
abundance: .
d_gene: TRBD2
v_gene: TRBV7-3
CDR3aa: CASSLNIAGGRNEQFF
CDR3nt: TGTGCCAGCAGCTTAAACATAGCGGGGGGGCGCAATGAGCAGTTCTTC

j_gene: TRBJ1-3
abundance: .
d_gene: TRBD1
v_gene: TRBV5-4
CDR3aa: CASSLPRQGAGNTIYF
CDR3nt: TGTGCCAGCAGCTTGCCGAGACAGGGCGCCGGAAACACCATATATTTT

j_gene: TRBJ2-7
abundance: .
d_gene: TRBD2
v_gene: TRBV18
CDR3aa: CASSRGGGYEQYF
CDR3nt: TGTGCCAGCTCACGCGGGGGAGGATACGAGCAGTACTTC

j_gene: TRBJ1-1
abundance: few
d_gene: .
v_gene: TRBV19
CDR3aa: CATPGGLTITEAFF
CDR3nt: TGTGCCACCCCGGGCGGACTTACAATCACTGAAGCTTTCTTT

j_gene: TRBJ2-5
abundance: .
d_gene: .
v_gene: TRBV29-1
CDR3aa: CSARTGEETQYF
CDR3nt: TGCAGCGCTAGGACGGGAGAAGAGACCCAGTACTTC

j_gene: TRBJ1-5
abundance: few
d_gene: TRBD1
v_gene: TRBV7-2
CDR3aa: CASSAQTGLGQPQHF
CDR3nt: TGTGCCAGCAGCGCGCAGACAGGGTTGGGTCAGCCCCAGCATTTT

j_gene: TRBJ2-7
abundance: .
d_gene: .
v_gene: TRBV7-6
CDR3aa: CASSSTGSSYEQYF
CDR3nt: TGTGCCAGCAGCTCGACAGGAAGCTCCTACGAGCAGTACTTC

j_gene: TRBJ2-5
abundance: .
d_gene: TRBD1
v_gene: TRBV7-9
CDR3aa: CASSQPGQQETQYF
CDR3nt: TGTGCCAGCAGCCAACCGGGACAGCAAGAGACCCAGTACTTC